The source of this TCR beta chain is a study of neoadjuvant anti-PD-1 for oral cavity cancer. About the research overall: Before surgery, most patients got three to four biweekly 3 mg/kg nivolumab doses. Whole-study results and caveats: Non-responders to neoadjuvant nivolumab had significantly more clonal PBMC T cells than responders.

Most PBMC samples had around 480 ng input DNA in six replicates. Produced via immunoSEQ multiplex PCR; TCRdb's table is partial and in-frame only. Seen here are 9,000 to 10,000 clones, roughly 62% observed once, and the top ten hold around 4%. This sample's time point: after neoadjuvant nivolumab, at surgical resection. The CDR3 runs to 15 residues. The V gene's germline CDR1 is MGHRA and CDR2 YSYEKL. Trimming at V came to 4 bases and at J to 0 bases, leaving 6 bases not matched to a gene. As to this clone: Its antigen is unknown.

The V gene is TRBV4-1, the J gene TRBJ2-7; TRBD2 aligns across 7 bases. Sequencing used PBMCs, obtained after nivolumab (anti-PD-1) treatment. The source of this sequence is a person aged 35-79 years with oral cavity squamous cell carcinoma. The CDR3: CASSPLRTSSYEQYF. CDR3 sequence (DNA): TGCGCCAGCAGCCCCCTTCGGACTAGCTCCTACGAGCAGTACTTC.